These 32 T cell receptor beta chains were sequenced from one sample in a study of blood T cell repertoires in COVID-19. Here immunoSEQ multiplex PCR was the method, and the copy in TCRdb shows in-frame clones only, minus some. This table holds about 140,000 clones, roughly nine tenths found once. The material sequenced was peripheral blood. The receptor source for this set is a human donor in a cohort sampled during active COVID-19.

The chain recombines TRBV4-3 with TRBJ2-7, with a possible D match to TRBD1 (5 bases). The CDR3 is 20 amino acids. Trimming took 0 bases from V and 1 from J, leaving 25 bases between them. Germline-derived CDR1 and CDR2 are LGHNA and YSLEER. The CDR3 nucleotides are TGCGCCAGCAGCCAAGACCTCCCGATAGGACAAATAGCCCGATCCTACGAGCAGTACTTC. The encoded protein is CASSQDLPIGQIARSYEQYF.

This chain connects TRBV2 to TRBJ1-1, with D possibly being TRBD1 (6 bases). The CDR3 runs 11 residues. Trimming stripped 6 bases from V and 10 bases from J, with 12 bases between. Germline values: CDR1 SNHLY, CDR2 FYNNEI. For the CDR3, the DNA is TGTGCCAGCAGCTCCGGGACACGAGCTTTCTTT. It specifies CASSSGTRAFF.

The chain combines TRBV19 with TRBJ1-1; TRBD1 matches at 8 bases. CDR1 is LNHDA, CDR2 SQIVND, per germline (reference sequence). The length of the CDR3 is 14 residues. After removal of 7 bases from V and 1 base from J, the junction contained 5 bases not matched to a gene. The CDR3 loop is CASTPGTGNTEAFF. The CDR3 coding sequence is TGTGCCAGTACCCCAGGGACAGGGAACACTGAAGCTTTCTTT.

This clone showed up just once. The chain is built from TRBV11-3 and TRBJ2-3; TRBD2 aligns across 8 bases. The V and J ends lost 1 base and 3 bases, in that order; junction bases with no gene match: 6. This CDR3 has 16 amino acids. Germline loops: CDR1 SGHNT, CDR2 YENEEA. The CDR3 is CASSLAAGGRTDTQYF. Written as DNA, the CDR3 is TGTGCCAGCAGCTTAGCGGCGGGGGGCCGGACAGATACGCAGTATTTT.

The chain couples TRBV4-1 to TRBJ2-5; tentative D call: TRBD2 (7 bases). This CDR3 comprises 14 residues. In germline, CDR1 is MGHRA, CDR2 YSYEKL. Between the trimmed V and J ends, which lost 8 bases and 5 bases, there was a span of 18 bases. DNA for the CDR3: TGCGCCAGCTCACAAGGGGGGGGGCCGGAGACCCAGTACTTC. Amino acid sequence: CASSQGGGPETQYF.

The chain joins TRBV2 to TRBJ1-3, with D hard to call. Germline V gene lookup returns CDR1 SNHLY and CDR2 FYNNEI. V was shortened by 3 bases and J by 0 bases, with 9 bases between the two germline ends. The CDR3 totals 15 residues. CDR3 DNA: TGTGCCAGCAGTGAGCCGAGGGTCTCTGGAAACACCATATATTTT. It encodes CASSEPRVSGNTIYF.

The chain combines TRBV2 with TRBJ2-3; the match to TRBD1 covers 10 bases. In germline, CDR1 is SNHLY, CDR2 FYNNEI. There are 15 residues in the CDR3. Trimming removed 7 bases from V and 0 bases from J; junction bases left unmatched: 4. The CDR3 DNA sequence: TGTGCCAGCACCCCGGGACAGGGGAGCACAGATACGCAGTATTTT. It codes for CASTPGQGSTDTQYF.

This chain connects TRBV19 to TRBJ1-6; D is perhaps TRBD1 (6 bases). The germline gives CDR1 LNHDA, CDR2 SQIVND (reference sequence). Trimming removed 10 bases from V and 10 bases from J, with 20 bases in between. CDR3 length: 14 amino acids. CDR3 region: CATSARGAASPLHF. The CDR3 DNA sequence: TGTGCCACGTCTGCGCGGGGGGCAGCCTCACCCCTCCACTTT.

The genes are TRBV5-4 and TRBJ1-2; 8 bases line up with TRBD1. This CDR3 spans 15 amino acids. Trimming cost V 0 bases and J 8 bases; bases outside gene matches: 9. Germline V gene lookup returns CDR1 SGHNT and CDR2 YYREEE (reference sequence). CDR3 sequence: CASSLVQGVVGGYTF. Here the CDR3 DNA reads TGTGCCAGCAGCTTGGTACAGGGGGTAGTAGGCGGCTACACCTTC.

The V gene is TRBV19, the J gene TRBJ2-1, with 14 positions matching TRBD2. Germline lookup yields CDR1 LNHDA and CDR2 SQIVND (reference sequence). This CDR3 comprises 20 residues. V dropped 5 bases and J dropped 0; count of bases not matched to a gene: 12. The CDR3 loop reads CASSLFRLAGGPSSYNEQFF. As DNA, the CDR3 is TGTGCCAGTAGTCTTTTCAGACTAGCGGGAGGGCCGAGCTCCTACAATGAGCAGTTCTTC.

J is TRBJ2-7 and V is TRBV2, with a weak D call TRBD1 (6 bases). V lost 4 bases to trimming and J lost 2 bases, with 12 bases between them. The CDR3 has 14 amino acids. CDR1 and CDR2 from the germline V gene are SNHLY and FYNNEI. The CDR3 DNA sequence: TGTGCCAGCAGTGCCGAACAGGGAGCCTACGAGCAGTACTTC. This sequence encodes CASSAEQGAYEQYF.

The gene calls are TRBV2 and TRBJ2-7; 11 nucleotides line up with TRBD2. Germline V gives CDR1 SNHLY, CDR2 FYNNEI. The V and J ends lost 6 bases and 5 bases, in that order; junction bases with no gene match: 9. The CDR3 is 15 residues long. For the CDR3, the DNA is TGTGCCAGCAGAGCTACTAGCGGGAGCGGCAACGAGCAGTACTTC. It translates to CASRATSGSGNEQYF.

The gene calls are TRBV7-2 and TRBJ2-5; a possible D gene is TRBD1 (5 bases). The V gene's germline CDR1 is SGHTA and CDR2 FQGNSA. V was shortened by 5 bases and J by 4 bases, with 20 bases between the two germline ends. This CDR3 region has 16 residues. The CDR3 nucleotides are TGTGCCAGCAGCGCCGCGACCAACCTTAGGGGAGAGACCCAGTACTTC. Translation: CASSAATNLRGETQYF.

This chain connects TRBV11-2 to TRBJ2-2; D possibly corresponds to TRBD2 (7 bases). V gave up 7 bases and J gave up 4 bases, with 16 bases separating them. From germline, CDR1 is SGHAT and CDR2 FQNNGV. This CDR3 spans 15 amino acids. The CDR3 DNA is TGTGCCAGCACCCCCCCCGGGGGGCGCACCGGGGAGCTGTTTTTT. Residues: CASTPPGGRTGELFF.

The chain combines TRBV30 with TRBJ1-3; 7 bases align to TRBD1. J gave up 1 base and V 5 bases, and 11 bases lay outside the gene matches. The CDR3 sequence is 16 residues long. Germline V gene sequence: CDR1 GTSNPN, CDR2 SVGIG (reference sequence). The CDR3 spells CAWHLTGFRSGNTIYF. CDR3 nucleotides: TGTGCCTGGCACCTGACAGGGTTTCGTTCTGGAAACACCATATATTTT.

This clone was seen just once. V usage is TRBV6-1 and J usage is TRBJ2-7; D may be TRBD1 (5 bases). This CDR3 is 11 amino acids long. CDR1 and CDR2 from the germline V gene are MNHNS and SASEGT. V dropped 2 bases and J dropped 7 bases, with 6 bases sitting between them. The CDR3 nucleotides are TGTGCCAGCAGTGAACAGGGTGAGCAGTACTTC. This sequence encodes CASSEQGEQYF.

V gene TRBV18 combines with J gene TRBJ1-2; D unresolved. The V gene lost 1 base and the J gene lost 3 bases, with 9 bases spanning the gap. CDR3 size: 14 residues. CDR1 and CDR2 from the germline V gene are KGHSH and LQKENI. CDR3 protein: CASSPLEGYYGYTF. The CDR3 region has the DNA TGTGCCAGCTCACCACTCGAGGGTTACTATGGCTACACCTTC.

The chain couples TRBV19 to TRBJ1-1, with unresolved D. Germline V gene data show CDR1 as LNHDA and CDR2 as SQIVND (reference sequence). V lost 3 bases to trimming and J lost 6 bases, with 11 bases between them. CDR3 length: 13 residues. CDR3 residues: CASSILSRAEAFF. In nucleotides, the CDR3 is TGTGCCAGTAGTATCCTCAGTCGGGCTGAAGCTTTCTTT.

Only one count was recorded for this clone. This chain uses TRBV28 with TRBJ1-3, with 9 nucleotides matching TRBD1. The V and J ends lost 5 bases and 4 bases, in that order; junction bases with no gene match: 9. Germline-derived CDR1 and CDR2 are MDHEN and SYDVKM. The CDR3 contains 16 residues. The CDR3 spells CASSRPQGALGNTIYF. DNA of the CDR3: TGTGCCAGCAGTAGACCACAGGGGGCGTTGGGAAACACCATATATTTT.

This clone was observed a few times. The chain combines TRBV18 with TRBJ2-7, with a weak D call TRBD2 (5 bases). Trimming pared 1 base from V and 6 bases from J, leaving 13 bases between. Per the germline V gene, CDR1 is KGHSH and CDR2 is LQKENI. The CDR3 length is 14 residues. This chain's CDR3 is CASSPRGREGEQYF. The CDR3 coding sequence is TGTGCCAGCTCACCACGCGGTCGCGAGGGCGAGCAGTACTTC.

The chain uses TRBV7-3 and TRBJ2-1, with 11 bases that match TRBD2. Trimming at V came to 1 base and at J to 7 bases, leaving 3 bases not matched to a gene. Germline-derived CDR1 and CDR2 are SGHTA and FQGTGA. This CDR3 has 15 residues. The CDR3 loop is CASSLRLAGRNEQFF. CDR3 DNA: TGTGCCAGCAGCTTAAGACTAGCGGGGAGGAATGAGCAGTTCTTC.

V usage is TRBV6-6 and J usage is TRBJ2-7, with TRBD1 matching over 7 bases. The V and J ends lost 6 bases and 7 bases, in that order; junction bases with no gene match: 9. The CDR3 spans 13 residues. Germline values: CDR1 MNHNY, CDR2 SVGAGI (reference sequence). CDR3 bases: TGTGCCAGCAGGTTGGACAGGACGGGAGAGCAGTACTTC. This sequence encodes CASRLDRTGEQYF.

The rearrangement uses TRBV7-9 and TRBJ2-2, with 14 bases fitting TRBD2. The CDR3 runs to 19 residues. Germline-derived CDR1 and CDR2 are SEHNR and FQNEAQ (reference sequence). Germline trimming cut 4 bases from V and 6 bases from J; bases unmatched to any gene: 13. The CDR3 DNA sequence: TGTGCCAGCAGCTCATGGACTAGCGGGAGGACCTTGTTGGCCGGGGAGCTGTTTTTT. Its translation: CASSSWTSGRTLLAGELFF. Drawing the rest from reference TRBV7-9 and TRBJ2-2, the complete variable domain is DTGVSQNPRHKITKRGQNVTFRCDPISEHNRLYWYRQTLGQGPEFLTYFQNEAQLEKSRLLSDRFSAERPKGSFSTLEIQRTEQGDSAMYLCASSSWTSGRTLLAGELFFGEGSRLTVL.

The V and J genes are TRBV5-4 and TRBJ2-3; possibly TRBD2 for D (6 bases). V shed 3 bases and J shed 3 bases, with 14 bases lying between them. Germline V CDR1 and CDR2: SGHNT, YYREEE (reference sequence). This CDR3 has 15 amino acids. The CDR3 DNA follows: TGTGCCAGCAGCTGGGACTTCGCCTTAACAGATACGCAGTATTTT. Translated, it gives CASSWDFALTDTQYF.

V is TRBV6-5 and J is TRBJ2-7; a weak D match, TRBD2 (5 bases). CDR3 length equals 15 residues. CDR1 is MNHEY and CDR2 is SVGAGI in the germline V gene. V shed 6 bases and J shed 2 bases, with 17 bases lying between them. The CDR3 loop is CASSTGSAGPYEQYF. The CDR3 DNA is TGTGCCAGCAGCACCGGGTCGGCGGGCCCCTACGAGCAGTACTTC.

The chain uses TRBV6-2 or TRBV6-3 and TRBJ2-1; 9 bases match TRBD2. This CDR3 spans 15 amino acids. The V gene end was trimmed by 5 bases and the J gene end by 0 bases; junction bases not matched to a gene: 2. Germline-derived CDR1 and CDR2 are MNHEY and SVGEGT. DNA for the CDR3: TGTGCCAGCAGTGGGCGGGGGGGCTCCTACAATGAGCAGTTCTTC. This translates into CASSGRGGSYNEQFF.

The chain couples TRBV2 to TRBJ2-5; 8 nucleotides agree with TRBD2. V lost 9 bases, J lost 0 bases, and 9 bases stayed unmatched. This CDR3 comprises 15 residues. CDR1 is SNHLY and CDR2 is FYNNEI in the germline V gene. The CDR3 is CASKRVAGYQETQYF. CDR3 in DNA: TGTGCCAGTAAAAGGGTAGCGGGGTACCAAGAGACCCAGTACTTC.

The rearrangement links TRBV27 to TRBJ1-5; 8 bases match TRBD1. The CDR3 is made up of 20 amino acids. In germline, CDR1 is MNHEY, CDR2 SMNVEV (reference sequence). With V trimmed by 6 bases and J by 0 bases, 19 bases remained unmatched. The DNA for the CDR3 is TGTGCCAGCAGCCTTCCGCTTGGACAGGGATGGTTACATAGCAATCAGCCCCAGCATTTT. Translation: CASSLPLGQGWLHSNQPQHF.

This chain uses TRBV6-1 with TRBJ2-3; tentatively, D is TRBD2 (5 bases). The CDR3 totals 16 residues. Trimming took off 0 bases at V and 0 bases at J, with 10 bases between the two ends. Germline V lookup: CDR1 MNHNS, CDR2 SASEGT. The DNA for the CDR3 is TGTGCCAGCAGTGAAGCGGCCAGGACTAGCACAGATACGCAGTATTTT. This sequence encodes CASSEAARTSTDTQYF.

The chain uses TRBV19 and TRBJ1-5; D call uncertain. Germline V gives CDR1 LNHDA, CDR2 SQIVND (reference sequence). Trimming left V 5 bases short and J 3 bases short, with 5 bases between. The CDR3 totals 12 residues. DNA for the CDR3: TGTGCCAGTAGTGGCAACAATCAGCCCCAGCATTTT. It yields the protein CASSGNNQPQHF.

The chain links TRBV9 to TRBJ2-7, with a weak D call TRBD2 (5 bases). The CDR3 has 14 residues. V lost 4 bases, J lost 6 bases, and 17 bases lay in between. Germline loops: CDR1 SGDLS, CDR2 YYNGEE. The CDR3 coding sequence is TGTGCCAGCAGCCAAGGTGGTAGGGCGGGCGAGCAGTACTTC. This gives the protein CASSQGGRAGEQYF.

V is TRBV14 and J is TRBJ2-3; 10 bases map to TRBD2. There are 21 residues in the CDR3. Losses at the gene ends were 0 bases for V and 0 bases for J; bases not matched to a gene: 15. CDR1 SGHDN and CDR2 FVKESK come from the germline V gene. The CDR3 loop reads CASSQDRLAGALTTSTDTQYF. DNA of the CDR3: TGTGCCAGCAGCCAAGACCGGCTAGCGGGAGCCCTTACCACTAGCACAGATACGCAGTATTTT.